Listed below are T cell receptor beta chains from one sample, sequenced in a study of T cells after yellow fever vaccination. TCRdb called the 5' RACE reads again in MiXCR, with one record for every CDR3 protein. The top ten clones hold 11% to 15% of a sample with some 500,000 distinct CDR3 sequences, roughly 14% of them seen once. The sample consisted of PBMCs, taken on the day of the yellow fever booster vaccination. These receptors came from a man aged 25-45 years who received the YFV17D yellow fever vaccine. Each CDR3 is given with its conserved first and last residue. The order of the fields is J gene, CDR3 length, V gene, clone size, CDR3 protein. Clone size is given for some rows only: seen once, a few or many times, or a class if the clone is expanded.

TRBJ2-3 13 TRBV12-3/TRBV12-4 few CASSSGNTDTQYF
TRBJ2-7 14 TRBV18 . CASSRTSASYEQYF
TRBJ2-4 17 TRBV9 few CASSLTPGTPYRDIQYF
TRBJ2-2 15 TRBV6-2/TRBV6-3 few CASSYSVPTTGELFF
TRBJ2-1 17 TRBV24-1 . CATSETGTGYSYNEQFF
TRBJ1-5 16 TRBV20-1 . CSARRTTGPLNQPQHF
TRBJ2-2 14 TRBV19 . CASSPRTSAGELFF
TRBJ2-7 14 TRBV12-3/TRBV12-4 . CASSLTSVTYEQYF
TRBJ2-2 16 TRBV25-1 few CASSGGLLTNTGELFF
TRBJ2-1 13 TRBV7-2 few CASLRGAMDEQFF
TRBJ2-1 15 TRBV6-2/TRBV6-3 . CASRLQGVSYNEQFF
TRBJ2-1 19 TRBV7-6 . CASSGWAGRLADSYNEQFF
TRBJ2-5 15 TRBV9 few CASSVVSGVGETQYF
TRBJ2-1 15 TRBV6-1 few CASTRTSEPSNEQFF
TRBJ1-2 13 TRBV29-1 few CSVEQGTAYGYTF
TRBJ2-3 14 TRBV30 . CAVPWGGSTDAQYF
TRBJ2-1 16 TRBV28 . CASSNPGLAGDNEQFF
TRBJ1-1 15 TRBV20-1 few CSATPGGIPNTEAFF
TRBJ2-4 14 TRBV11-2 . CASSLPGQGDIQYF
TRBJ1-1 13 TRBV6-1 . CASTLDRATEAFF
TRBJ1-1 13 TRBV3-1 many CASSQDWAGEAFF
TRBJ2-3 14 TRBV20-1 few CSTLAGGRGDTQYF
TRBJ2-1 15 TRBV10-2 few CASSEFGRNYNEQFF
TRBJ2-5 18 TRBV20-1 . CSARVAGTSGSQGETQYF
TRBJ2-7 14 TRBV20-1 . CSASLLAGGGEQYF
TRBJ2-5 14 TRBV6-5 . CASSYSKGKETQYF
TRBJ2-3 13 TRBV24-1 few CATSDLRADTQYF
TRBJ2-5 14 TRBV30 . CAWSRVVFQETQYF
TRBJ2-5 12 TRBV28 many CASSSFQETQYF
TRBJ1-1 14 TRBV7-2 few CASSLGAGSAEAFF
TRBJ2-7 15 TRBV18 . CASSLDASGGYEQYF
TRBJ2-1 13 TRBV29-1 many CSAKSGGWNEQFF
TRBJ2-7 15 TRBV7-2 . CASSSLSGASYEQYF
TRBJ1-1 12 TRBV29-1 . CSVGQGDTEAFF
TRBJ2-7 12 TRBV12-3/TRBV12-4 . CASSLTIGEQYF
TRBJ2-1 15 TRBV9 few CASSVAWTGAYEQFF
TRBJ2-5 14 TRBV10-3 . CAISESGARVTQYF